The rows below give T cell receptor beta chains drawn from one sample of a study of T cells in Graves' hyperthyroidism and ophthalmopathy. MiXCR was run by TCRdb on the multiplex PCR reads, yielding one entry per CDR3 protein. The repertoire holds some 440,000 distinct CDR3 sequences, with roughly 14% as singletons. The sample was blood. The receptor set was obtained from a woman aged 18-35 years with Graves' hyperthyroidism. The CDR3 runs from the conserved cysteine through the conserved F or W. D genes are given only for firm matches. Only some rows state a clone size, as once, few, many or a class for expanded clones.

D gene | J gene | clone size | V gene | CDR3 DNA | CDR3 protein
. | TRBJ2-3 | . | TRBV19 | TGTGCCAGTAGTATAGGTGGTAGCGACACGCCGTATACGCAGTATTTT | CASSIGGSDTPYTQYF
. | TRBJ2-1 | many | TRBV7-2 | TGTGCCAGCACTCAGGGCCCCTACAATGAGCAGTTCTTC | CASTQGPYNEQFF
TRBD2 | TRBJ2-5 | many | TRBV12-3/TRBV12-4 | TGTGCCAGCAGTACCGGGACTAGCGGGAGGGACCTTGAGACCCAGTACTTC | CASSTGTSGRDLETQYF
. | TRBJ2-1 | many | TRBV2 | TGTGCCAGCAGTGACTCTTGGGACTCCTACAATGAGCAGTTCTTC | CASSDSWDSYNEQFF
. | TRBJ1-2 | many | TRBV29-1 | TGCAGCGTTGAAGAGGGGGTCGGGCATTACAGGGAATCATATGGCTACACCTTC | CSVEEGVGHYRESYGYTF
TRBD1 | TRBJ1-3 | many | TRBV20-1 | TGCAGTGCTAGAGTTCCGGACAGGGTTGGAAACACCATATATTTT | CSARVPDRVGNTIYF
. | TRBJ1-5 | many | TRBV27 | TGTGCCAGCAGGGGCGTCAATCAGCCCCAGCATTTT | CASRGVNQPQHF
TRBD2 | TRBJ2-5 | few | TRBV20-1 | TGCAGTGCTAATAGACTAGCGGGAACGCAAGAGACCCAGTACTTC | CSANRLAGTQETQYF
. | TRBJ2-3 | many | TRBV7-3 | TGTGCCAGCAGCCGGACGGCTACTAGCACAGATACGCAGTATTTT | CASSRTATSTDTQYF
TRBD1 | TRBJ2-5 | few | TRBV7-9 | TGTGCCAGCAGACCTATGACAGGGCCAGTGTGGACCCAGTACTTC | CASRPMTGPVWTQYF
TRBD1 | TRBJ1-1 | many | TRBV28 | TGTGCCAGCAGTTTCCGAGGGGGCCATACTGAAGCTTTCTTT | CASSFRGGHTEAFF
. | TRBJ2-2 | few | TRBV7-9 | TGTGCCAGCAGCTGGACGTCTAGCGCCGGGGAGCTGTTTTTT | CASSWTSSAGELFF
. | TRBJ2-7 | many | TRBV2 | TGTGCCAGCAGTGAAGAGCAGGTATCGATTTACGAGCAGTACTTC | CASSEEQVSIYEQYF
TRBD1 | TRBJ1-2 | many | TRBV6-1 | TGTGCCAGCAGTGGACAGGGACTCTATGGCTACACCTTC | CASSGQGLYGYTF
TRBD1 | TRBJ1-2 | . | TRBV6-1 | TGTGCCAGCAGGCCGACAGGGGAGACCTATGGCTACACCTTC | CASRPTGETYGYTF
TRBD1 | TRBJ2-5 | few | TRBV7-2 | TGTGCCAGCAGCTTTCAACCGGGACAGGGCCGCGGGGAGACCCAGTACTTC | CASSFQPGQGRGETQYF
. | TRBJ2-6 | . | TRBV5-1 | TGCGCCAGCGAAGCCGGGGGAGGGGCCAACGTCCTGACTTTC | CASEAGGGANVLTF
. | TRBJ2-2 | few | TRBV27 | TGTGCCAGCAGTGTGACGGGACTGAACACCGGGGAGCTGTTTTTT | CASSVTGLNTGELFF
. | TRBJ2-7 | . | TRBV6-1 | TGTGCCAGCGGGGTCATGAAGTACGAGCAGTACTTC | CASGVMKYEQYF
TRBD1 | TRBJ2-7 | many | TRBV28 | TGTGCCAGCAGTTACCGGGACAGGGGCTCCTACGAGCAGTACTTC | CASSYRDRGSYEQYF
TRBD2 | TRBJ2-2 | few | TRBV6-2/TRBV6-3 | TGTGCCAGCAGGAAAGGTGGACTAGCACACACCGGGGAGCTGTTTTTT | CASRKGGLAHTGELFF
. | TRBJ1-2 | many | TRBV24-1 | TGTGCCACCAGTATCGGGAGCTATGGCTACACCTTC | CATSIGSYGYTF
. | TRBJ1-5 | many | TRBV27 | TGTGCCAGCAGTTCCGGATTTAATCAGCCCCAGCATTTT | CASSSGFNQPQHF
. | TRBJ2-1 | few | TRBV7-2 | TGTGCCAGCAGCATGGACTACCGCTCCTACAATGAGCAGTTCTTC | CASSMDYRSYNEQFF
TRBD1 | TRBJ1-2 | many | TRBV7-8 | TGTGCCAGCAGCCTAGAAGGAGTGTGGGCCTACAGGGGACTACCCGACTATGGCTACACCTTC | CASSLEGVWAYRGLPDYGYTF
TRBD1 | TRBJ1-4 | . | TRBV6-2/TRBV6-3 | TGTGCCAGCAGGGGACCGGGACAGGTTGGGTATGAAAAACTGTTTTTT | CASRGPGQVGYEKLFF
. | TRBJ2-5 | many | TRBV11-2 | TGTGCCAGCAGCCCCGACCTTAGGGCAGAGGGGGAGACCCAGTACTTC | CASSPDLRAEGETQYF
. | TRBJ2-4 | few | TRBV28 | TGTGCCAGCAGTACTGGTTTATTTTGGGGGGCCAAAAACATTCAGTACTTC | CASSTGLFWGAKNIQYF
. | TRBJ2-1 | many | TRBV11-3 | TGTGCCAGCAGCTTAGGAGAGAGCTCCTACAATGAGCAGTTCTTC | CASSLGESSYNEQFF
. | TRBJ2-5 | few | TRBV6-2/TRBV6-3 | TGTGCCAGCAGTTATACCCCCGGGGGAGGGGGACCCCAAGAGACCCAGTACTTC | CASSYTPGGGGPQETQYF
TRBD2 | TRBJ2-1 | many | TRBV10-3 | TGTGCCATCAGCGCCGGGACTAGTGAGGGGAATGAGCAGTTCTTC | CAISAGTSEGNEQFF
. | TRBJ2-1 | . | TRBV6-4 | TGTGCCAGCAGTGACTCGCCTGGGGGGGGCGATGAGCAGTTCTTC | CASSDSPGGGDEQFF
TRBD1 | TRBJ1-4 | many | TRBV28 | TGTGCCAGCAGTTTCCTTGTTGGACAGGTCCGAGAAAAACTGTTTTTT | CASSFLVGQVREKLFF
. | TRBJ1-1 | many | TRBV18 | TGTGCCAGCTCATCTCGGGGAGGAAGCAACACTGAAGCTTTCTTT | CASSSRGGSNTEAFF
TRBD1 | TRBJ2-1 | many | TRBV3-1 | TGTGCCAGCAGCCCTACCCGGGACAGGGTTAAGGAGCAGTTCTTC | CASSPTRDRVKEQFF
TRBD2 | TRBJ2-2 | many | TRBV6-1 | TGTGCCAGCAGTTACCTGGGACTAGCGGGGGACACCGGGGAGCTGTTTTTT | CASSYLGLAGDTGELFF
TRBD2 | TRBJ2-1 | few | TRBV20-1 | TGCAGTGCTCCACATAGCGGGAGGGCCGGCAATGAGCAGTTCTTC | CSAPHSGRAGNEQFF
. | TRBJ2-2 | many | TRBV2 | TGTGCCAGCAGTAAGGTCGGGCAGGCTTCGGCCGGGGAGCTGTTTTTT | CASSKVGQASAGELFF
TRBD1 | TRBJ2-3 | few | TRBV4-3 | TGCGCCAGCAGCCAAAGGGACAGAGATACGCAGTATTTT | CASSQRDRDTQYF
TRBD1 | TRBJ1-6 | . | TRBV29-1 | TGCAGCGTTCGACAGGGGAGTAATTCACCCCTCCACTTT | CSVRQGSNSPLHF
. | TRBJ2-3 | many | TRBV12-3/TRBV12-4 | TGTGCCAGCAGTTTATTAGGTGTAGATACGCAGTATTTT | CASSLLGVDTQYF
. | TRBJ1-2 | many | TRBV12-3/TRBV12-4 | TGTGCCAGCAGTGGACAGTCTAACTATGGCTACACCTTC | CASSGQSNYGYTF
. | TRBJ1-5 | . | TRBV9 | TGTGCCAGCAGCGTAGAGGCGACGATTAATCAGCCCCAGCATTTT | CASSVEATINQPQHF
TRBD2 | TRBJ2-1 | many | TRBV19 | TGTGCCAGTACTAGCGGGAGGTACAATGAGCAGTTCTTC | CASTSGRYNEQFF
. | TRBJ2-1 | many | TRBV3-1 | TGTGCCAGCAGCACGCGACTAGTTTTCTACAATGAGCAGTTCTTC | CASSTRLVFYNEQFF
. | TRBJ2-5 | many | TRBV7-3 | TGTGCCAGCAGCTCCGGACCCTACGGGCCCCAAGAGACCCAGTACTTC | CASSSGPYGPQETQYF
. | TRBJ1-4 | many | TRBV12-3/TRBV12-4 | TGTGCCAGCAGGAAATCAAATGAAAAACTGTTTTTT | CASRKSNEKLFF
. | TRBJ1-5 | many | TRBV27 | TGTGCCAGCAGTTTACAGGCCGATAGCAATCAGCCCCAGCATTTT | CASSLQADSNQPQHF
. | TRBJ2-6 | . | TRBV3-1 | TGTGCCAGCAGCCCTCAGGCAGGGCTCTTAACTGGGGCCAACGTCCTGACTTTC | CASSPQAGLLTGANVLTF
TRBD2 | TRBJ2-1 | few | TRBV20-1 | TGCAGCACTTCAGAGGGACTAGCGGGGATATACAATGAGCAGTTCTTC | CSTSEGLAGIYNEQFF
. | TRBJ2-2 | . | TRBV18 | TGTGCCAGCTCACCTACCACGGAGCCCCTCTTAGGGGAGCTGTTTTTT | CASSPTTEPLLGELFF
. | TRBJ2-7 | few | TRBV18 | TGTGCCAGCTCACCAGCCCCTAGTAATCCCGAGCAGTACTTC | CASSPAPSNPEQYF
. | TRBJ2-1 | . | TRBV6-2/TRBV6-3 | TGTGCCAGCAGTTCCCCATACCAGGGGGAGGATGAGCAGTTCTTC | CASSSPYQGEDEQFF
. | TRBJ2-4 | many | TRBV2 | TGTGCCAGCAGTTTGAAAGACATTCAGTACTTC | CASSLKDIQYF
TRBD1 | TRBJ1-2 | many | TRBV2 | TGTGCCAGCAGTCCAGACAGGGTAGCTCATGGCTACACCTTC | CASSPDRVAHGYTF
TRBD2 | TRBJ2-5 | . | TRBV20-1 | TGCAGTGCTAGAGGTTTAGCGGGAGAGACCCAGTACTTC | CSARGLAGETQYF